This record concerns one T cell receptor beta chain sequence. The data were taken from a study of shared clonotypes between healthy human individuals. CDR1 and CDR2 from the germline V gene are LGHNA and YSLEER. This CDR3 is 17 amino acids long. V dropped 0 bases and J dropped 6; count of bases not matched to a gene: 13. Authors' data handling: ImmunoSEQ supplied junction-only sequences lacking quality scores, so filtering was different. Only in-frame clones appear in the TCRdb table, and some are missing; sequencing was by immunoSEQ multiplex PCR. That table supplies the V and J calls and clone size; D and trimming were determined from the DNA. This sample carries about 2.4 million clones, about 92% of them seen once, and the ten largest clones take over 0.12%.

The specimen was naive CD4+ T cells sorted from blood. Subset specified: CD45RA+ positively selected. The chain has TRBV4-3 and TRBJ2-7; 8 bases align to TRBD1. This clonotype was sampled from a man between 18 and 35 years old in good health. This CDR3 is CASSQDRRDRRHREQYF. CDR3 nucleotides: TGCGCCAGCAGCCAAGATAGGCGGGACAGGCGACACCGCGAGCAGTACTTC.